The 23 T cell receptor beta chains listed next were all sequenced from one sample in a study of cytomegalovirus exposure and HLA in healthy donors. Primers included in the PCR were 60 Vbeta and 13 Jbeta primers. The table came from immunoSEQ multiplex PCR; TCRdb's copy has only in-frame clones and leaves some out. The data contain roughly 190,000 clones, 60% to 80% of them singletons. Sequenced: PBMCs. These receptor sequences come from a female donor in good health and CMV-seronegative.

V usage is TRBV27 and J usage is TRBJ2-1; a weak D match, TRBD1 (6 bases). The CDR3 covers 15 residues. Trimming removed 5 bases at V and 4 bases at J, with 15 bases between. Germline V gives CDR1 MNHEY, CDR2 SMNVEV (reference sequence). CDR3: CASSQQGMRYNEQFF. The CDR3 DNA sequence: TGTGCCAGCAGTCAGCAGGGGATGCGGTACAATGAGCAGTTCTTC.

The V call is TRBV5-6, the J call TRBJ2-2; unclear D gene. CDR1 and CDR2 (germline): SGHDT, YYEEEE. The V end lost 3 bases, the J end lost 3 bases, and 3 bases lay between the germline ends. The CDR3 has 12 amino acids. This chain's CDR3 is CASSSDTGELFF. The CDR3 nucleotides read TGTGCCAGCAGCTCGGACACCGGGGAGCTGTTTTTT.

The chain combines TRBV4-3 with TRBJ1-2; possible D gene TRBD1, 6 bases. The germline V gene encodes CDR1 LGHNA and CDR2 YSLEER. CDR3 length: 14 residues. V lost 3 bases, J lost 8 bases, and 16 bases lay in between. CDR3 DNA sequence: TGCGCCAGCAGCCACCCAGGACAGAAAAGGGGCTACACCTTC. Amino acid sequence: CASSHPGQKRGYTF.

About this clone itself: The same CDR3 can be traced to other DNA sequences in this sample. This chain uses TRBV19 with TRBJ2-5; D perhaps matches TRBD2 (5 bases). The germline V gene encodes CDR1 LNHDA and CDR2 SQIVND (reference sequence). Trimming took off 1 base at V and 4 bases at J, with 13 bases between the two ends. The CDR3 is made up of 15 amino acids. CDR3 amino acids: CASSIGAGGGETQYF. For the CDR3, the DNA is TGTGCCAGTAGTATAGGGGCAGGAGGAGGAGAGACCCAGTACTTC.

This clone has a handful of counts. One end of the junction varies from germline; a read error may be responsible. The rearrangement joins TRBV19 to TRBJ2-2, with D tentatively TRBD2 (7 bases). Germline V gives CDR1 LNHDA, CDR2 SQIVND (reference sequence). This CDR3 has 12 amino acids. Here the CDR3 DNA reads TGTGCCGGTAGTATAGACGGGGGGCGGCTGTTTTTT. Its protein is CAGSIDGGRLFF.

This rearrangement joins TRBV9 to TRBJ1-2; TRBD1 agrees at 12 bases. V shed 3 bases and J 8 bases; nucleotides not matched to a gene: 11. The CDR3 loop spans 16 amino acids. The germline CDR1 and CDR2 sequences are SGDLS and YYNGEE. This chain's CDR3 is CASSAVGTGGLGGYTF. The CDR3 bases are TGTGCCAGCAGCGCCGTAGGGACAGGGGGCTTGGGAGGCTACACCTTC.

The J gene is TRBJ2-7, the V gene TRBV15, with 9 bases matching TRBD1. V was clipped by 2 bases and J by 4 bases; unmatched bases: 9. The germline CDR1 and CDR2 sequences are LNHNV and YYDKDF (reference sequence). The CDR3 has 16 amino acids. The CDR3 DNA follows: TGTGCCACCAGCAGACGGGGACAGGGTGGGCCTTACGAGCAGTACTTC. It yields the protein CATSRRGQGGPYEQYF.

This chain uses TRBV5-1 with TRBJ2-3; 7 bases are shared with TRBD1. There are 15 residues in the CDR3. J was trimmed by 2 bases and V by 3 bases; bases with no gene match: 6. Germline V CDR1 and CDR2: SGHRS, YFSETQ. CDR3 sequence (DNA): TGCGCCAGCAGCTCCGGGACAGCAGACACAGATACGCAGTATTTT. Encoded protein: CASSSGTADTDTQYF.

This chain uses TRBV25-1 with TRBJ2-3; 7 positions agree with TRBD1. Germline V gene data show CDR1 as MGHDK and CDR2 as SYGVNS. The CDR3 totals 14 residues. After removal of 4 bases from V and 4 bases from J, the junction contained 5 bases not matched to a gene. CDR3 sequence reads: CASSGTGGPDTQYF. The CDR3 DNA is TGTGCCAGCAGTGGGACAGGAGGCCCAGATACGCAGTATTTT. Drawing the rest from reference TRBV25-1 and TRBJ2-3, the complete variable domain is EADIYQTPRYLVIGTGKKITLECSQTMGHDKMYWYQQDPGMELHLIHYSYGVNSTEKGDLSSESTVSRIRTEHFPLTLESARPSHTSQYLCASSGTGGPDTQYFGPGTRLTVL.

This sequence joins TRBV2 and TRBJ1-4; 10 bases agree with TRBD1. V shed 6 bases and J 0 bases; nucleotides not matched to a gene: 1. The germline V gene encodes CDR1 SNHLY and CDR2 FYNNEI. The CDR3 contains 15 residues. The CDR3 loop is CASRGQGTTNEKLFF. The CDR3 nucleotides read TGTGCCAGCAGGGGACAGGGGACAACTAATGAAAAACTGTTTTTT. Together with reference TRBV2 and TRBJ1-4, the CDR3 gives the full variable domain: EPEVTQTPSHQVTQMGQEVILRCVPISNHLYFYWYRQILGQKVEFLVSFYNNEISEKSEIFDDQFSVERPDGSNFTLKIRSTKLEDSAMYFCASRGQGTTNEKLFFGSGTQLSVL.

V is TRBV5-3 and J is TRBJ2-3; D might be TRBD2 (6 bases). TRBV5-3 is labeled an ORF, and its function is uncertain. V was clipped by 3 bases and J by 4 bases, with 18 bases between them. The CDR3 has 16 amino acids. The CDR3 region has the DNA TGTGCCAGAAGCTCGCCGCGGGGCCGGGTCCCAGATACGCAGTATTTT. Amino acids: CARSSPRGRVPDTQYF.

The CDR3 here is CASSGDIRNTEAFF. The CDR3 bases are TGTGCCAGCAGCGGTGACATTCGGAACACTGAAGCTTTCTTT. The rearrangement links TRBV9 to TRBJ1-1; D unclear. CDR3 length: 14 amino acids. CDR1 is SGDLS, CDR2 YYNGEE, per germline. Trimming took off 3 bases at V and 1 base at J, with 10 bases between the two ends.

CDR3 residues: CASSSQTGRSPLHF. The CDR3 nucleotides are TGTGCCAGCAGCTCTCAAACAGGGCGGTCACCCCTCCACTTT. This chain joins TRBV7-6 and TRBJ1-6, with D maybe TRBD1 (6 bases). This CDR3 has 14 amino acids. CDR1 and CDR2 (germline): SGHVS, FNYEAQ. The V gene lost 4 bases and the J gene lost 10 bases, with 14 bases spanning the gap.

V is TRBV7-9 and J is TRBJ1-6; 7 bases match TRBD1. V was clipped by 2 bases and J by 8 bases; unmatched bases: 3. This CDR3 is built from 14 residues. The germline gives CDR1 SEHNR, CDR2 FQNEAQ (reference sequence). This chain's CDR3 is CASSLSTGDSPLHF. The CDR3 DNA is TGTGCCAGCAGCTTAAGTACAGGGGATTCACCCCTCCACTTT.

V and J are TRBV28 and TRBJ2-2; D is uncertain. CDR3 length: 13 residues. V lost 7 bases and J 5 bases, leaving 11 bases between the germline ends. Germline values: CDR1 MDHEN, CDR2 SYDVKM. The DNA for the CDR3 is TGTGCCAGCATATCGTTTGCGACCGGGGAGCTGTTTTTT. Amino acids: CASISFATGELFF.

V usage is TRBV28 and J usage is TRBJ2-2; TRBD2 aligns across 7 bases. This CDR3 contains 14 residues. V shed 6 bases, J shed 3 bases, and the junction held 4 bases outside the gene matches. In germline, CDR1 is MDHEN, CDR2 SYDVKM. The CDR3 bases are TGTGCCAGCAGACCGGGAGGCGACACCGGGGAGCTGTTTTTT. It codes for CASRPGGDTGELFF.

The sample holds a few counts of this clone. This chain uses TRBV10-3 with TRBJ2-1, with 12 bases fitting TRBD2. With V trimmed by 6 bases and J by 5 bases, 2 bases remained unmatched. This CDR3 has 14 amino acids. The germline gives CDR1 ENHRY, CDR2 SYGVKD. The CDR3 spells CAISRLAGDNEQFF. In nucleotides, the CDR3 is TGTGCCATCAGCAGACTAGCGGGAGACAATGAGCAGTTCTTC.

The J gene is TRBJ2-7, the V gene TRBV7-3, with D possibly TRBD1 on 6 matching bases. The CDR3 loop spans 15 amino acids. Trimming pared 1 base from V and 0 bases from J, leaving 10 bases between. Germline values: CDR1 SGHTA, CDR2 FQGTGA. CDR3 loop: CASSLNGGSSYEQYF. The CDR3 coding sequence is TGTGCCAGCAGCTTAAATGGGGGCAGCTCCTACGAGCAGTACTTC.

J is TRBJ2-7 and V is TRBV5-6; 7 bases fit TRBD1. Germline V gives CDR1 SGHDT, CDR2 YYEEEE. Trimming took 2 bases from V and 0 from J; bases not matched to a gene: 5. This CDR3 is 15 amino acids long. The CDR3 coding sequence is TGTGCCAGCAGCTTTCAGGCAGGGGGCTCCTACGAGCAGTACTTC. This sequence encodes CASSFQAGGSYEQYF.

J is TRBJ1-5 and V is TRBV28; a weak D match, TRBD1 (5 bases). The CDR3 totals 14 residues. Germline V gene lookup returns CDR1 MDHEN and CDR2 SYDVKM. V was trimmed by 6 bases and J by 0 bases, leaving 9 bases between them. Here the CDR3 DNA reads TGTGCCAGCAGGGGGGGTTATAGCAATCAGCCCCAGCATTTT. Translated: CASRGGYSNQPQHF. The full variable domain, rest sourced from reference TRBV28 and TRBJ1-5, is DVKVTQSSRYLVKRTGEKVFLECVQDMDHENMFWYRQDPGLGLRLIYFSYDVKMKEKGDIPEGYSVSREKKERFSLILESASTNQTSMYLCASRGGYSNQPQHFGDGTRLSIL.

This clone has just a few counts. This chain joins TRBV9 and TRBJ2-1; 9 bases match TRBD2. This CDR3 comprises 20 residues. Trimming took 3 bases from V and 0 from J; bases not matched to a gene: 16. CDR1 SGDLS and CDR2 YYNGEE come from the germline V gene. This chain's CDR3 is CASSGAAGGPTTSSYNEQFF. DNA of the CDR3: TGTGCCAGCAGCGGGGCAGCGGGGGGCCCTACCACGAGCTCCTACAATGAGCAGTTCTTC.

This clone was counted only a few times. The chain is built from TRBV19 and TRBJ2-1, with TRBD2 matching 13 bases. J gave up 6 bases and V 5 bases, and 4 bases lay outside the gene matches. The CDR3 extends over 15 amino acids. CDR1 and CDR2 (germline): LNHDA, SQIVND (reference sequence). CDR3 sequence: CASSWTSGSSNEQFF. CDR3 sequence (DNA): TGTGCCAGTAGTTGGACTAGCGGGAGTTCCAATGAGCAGTTCTTC.

V gene TRBV6-1 combines with J gene TRBJ2-5; D not resolved. The DNA end lines up better with TRBJ2-7; the J call may be wrong. There are 11 residues in the CDR3. The germline CDR1 and CDR2 sequences are MNHNS and SASEGT. Written as DNA, the CDR3 is TGTGCCAGCTCTGAGTACTTCGAGCAGTACTTC. Residues: CASSEYFEQYF.